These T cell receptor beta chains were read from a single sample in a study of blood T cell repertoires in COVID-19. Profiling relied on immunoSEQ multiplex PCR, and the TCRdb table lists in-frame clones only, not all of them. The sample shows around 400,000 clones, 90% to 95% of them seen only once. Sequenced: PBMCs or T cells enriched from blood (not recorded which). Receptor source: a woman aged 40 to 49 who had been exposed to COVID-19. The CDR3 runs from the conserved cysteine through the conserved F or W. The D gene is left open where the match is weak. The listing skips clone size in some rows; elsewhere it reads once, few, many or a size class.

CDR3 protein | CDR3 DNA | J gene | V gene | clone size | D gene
CASSLWSNTEAFF | TGTGCCAGCAGCTTGTGGAGCAACACTGAAGCTTTCTTT | TRBJ1-1 | TRBV5-5 | once | .
CASSEYSGNTIYF | TGTGCCAGCAGTGAGTACAGTGGAAACACCATATATTTT | TRBJ1-3 | TRBV6-1 | . | .
CASSLDGRAGQEQYF | TGTGCCAGCAGCTTAGACGGTCGGGCGGGACAGGAGCAGTACTTC | TRBJ2-7 | TRBV7-2 | few | .
CASSQANRGLYEQYF | TGTGCCAGCAGCCAAGCAAACAGGGGGCTCTACGAGCAGTACTTC | TRBJ2-7 | TRBV3-1/TRBV3-2 | . | TRBD1
CASSDRGLATQYF | TGTGCCAGCAGTGATCGGGGGTTGGCGACCCAGTACTTC | TRBJ2-5 | TRBV6-1 | once | .
CAWSVRGLGSGKLYNEQFF | TGTGCCTGGAGTGTACGCGGACTAGGGAGCGGGAAGCTCTACAATGAGCAGTTCTTC | TRBJ2-1 | TRBV30 | . | TRBD2
CASSRGQNSGNTIYF | TGTGCCAGTAGTCGAGGACAAAACTCTGGAAACACCATATATTTT | TRBJ1-3 | TRBV19 | . | .
CSVELGQGDVADTQYF | TGCAGCGTTGAACTCGGACAGGGGGACGTCGCAGATACGCAGTATTTT | TRBJ2-3 | TRBV29-1 | . | TRBD1
CASSLAGTSGYNEQFF | TGTGCCAGCAGTTTGGCCGGGACTAGCGGCTACAATGAGCAGTTCTTC | TRBJ2-1 | TRBV27 | . | TRBD2
CASSLTGFTGNTIYF | TGTGCCAGCAGCCTAACGGGTTTTACTGGAAACACCATATATTTT | TRBJ1-3 | TRBV27 | . | .
CAWTAGWGEQYF | TGTGCCTGGACGGCAGGGTGGGGCGAGCAGTACTTC | TRBJ2-7 | TRBV30 | . | .
CSAGTANGYTF | TGCAGTGCTGGGACAGCGAATGGCTACACCTTC | TRBJ1-2 | TRBV20-1 | . | TRBD1
CASSLVRGNTGELFF | TGTGCCAGCAGCTTAGTTCGGGGGAACACCGGGGAGCTGTTTTTT | TRBJ2-2 | TRBV7-3 | . | .
CASSIDGYGVYIYGYTF | TGTGCCAGTAGTATCGACGGATATGGAGTATATATCTATGGCTACACCTTC | TRBJ1-2 | TRBV19 | . | .
CASRADQETQYF | TGTGCCAGCAGGGCCGACCAAGAGACCCAGTACTTC | TRBJ2-5 | TRBV5-4 | . | .
CASSLAKRNYGYTF | TGTGCCAGCAGCTTAGCGAAGCGTAACTATGGCTACACCTTC | TRBJ1-2 | TRBV7-9 | . | .
CAWSGTGQKWEQYF | TGTGCCTGGAGTGGAACAGGGCAAAAATGGGAGCAGTACTTC | TRBJ2-7 | TRBV30 | . | .
CAWSLAGTQYF | TGTGCCTGGAGTTTAGCCGGGACCCAGTACTTC | TRBJ2-5 | TRBV30 | . | .
CASRIVFRAQSSNYGYTF | TGTGCCAGCAGGATTGTTTTCAGGGCCCAATCCTCTAACTATGGCTACACCTTC | TRBJ1-2 | TRBV2 | . | .
CASSNGEGQYF | TGTGCCAGCAGTAACGGGGAGGGCCAGTACTTC | TRBJ2-5 | TRBV6-5 | . | TRBD2
CASSLGLAGVISTDTQYF | TGTGCCAGCAGCTTAGGACTAGCGGGGGTGATAAGCACAGATACGCAGTATTTT | TRBJ2-3 | TRBV13 | . | TRBD2
CASRRGNEQFF | TGTGCCAGCAGGCGGGGGAATGAGCAGTTCTTC | TRBJ2-1 | TRBV6-6 | . | TRBD2
CATSRAPQETQYF | TGTGCCACCAGCAGAGCTCCCCAGGAGACCCAGTACTTC | TRBJ2-5 | TRBV15 | . | .
CASSYSAEMNTEAFF | TGTGCCAGCAGTTACTCCGCAGAAATGAACACTGAAGCTTTCTTT | TRBJ1-1 | TRBV6-5 | . | .
CAIGRGGTEAFF | TGTGCCATCGGTCGAGGGGGTACTGAAGCTTTCTTT | TRBJ1-1 | TRBV10-3 | . | .
CASSSAGAEAFF | TGTGCCAGCAGTTCCGCGGGGGCTGAAGCTTTCTTT | TRBJ1-1 | TRBV2 | . | .
CASSVGAGVGYTF | TGTGCCAGCAGCGTAGGGGCCGGGGTAGGCTACACCTTC | TRBJ1-2 | TRBV9 | . | .
CSARDRVNTGELFF | TGCAGCGCAAGGGACAGGGTGAACACCGGGGAGCTGTTTTTT | TRBJ2-2 | TRBV29-1 | . | TRBD1
CASSYQGWGAGNTIYF | TGTGCCAGCAGTTACCAAGGGTGGGGAGCTGGAAACACCATATATTTT | TRBJ1-3 | TRBV6-5 | . | .
CASSLIRGSYNEQFF | TGCGCCAGCAGCTTGATCAGGGGCTCCTACAATGAGCAGTTCTTC | TRBJ2-1 | TRBV5-1 | . | .
CASSPGGLAKGLF | TGTGCCAGCAGCCCCGGGGGGCTCGCGAAGGGCCTCTTC | TRBJ1-2 | TRBV7-9 | . | .
CATSRVQEGGYGYTF | TGTGCCACCAGCAGAGTGCAGGAGGGTGGCTATGGCTACACCTTC | TRBJ1-2 | TRBV15 | . | .
CASSLVQDGRNSYEQYF | TGCGCCAGCAGCTTGGTTCAGGACGGGAGAAACTCCTACGAGCAGTACTTC | TRBJ2-7 | TRBV5-1 | few | .
CSASFDSGTQETQYF | TGCAGTGCTAGTTTCGATAGCGGAACACAAGAGACCCAGTACTTC | TRBJ2-5 | TRBV20-1 | . | .
CASSLAVRAYEQYF | TGTGCCAGCAGCTTAGCGGTCCGGGCCTACGAGCAGTACTTC | TRBJ2-7 | TRBV7-2 | . | .
CASSSTRLAGGPEETQYF | TGTGCCAGCAGCTCCACCCGACTAGCGGGGGGCCCCGAGGAGACCCAGTACTTC | TRBJ2-5 | TRBV7-9 | . | TRBD2
CASSLAASSYNEQFF | TGTGCTAGCAGCTTAGCGGCCAGCTCCTACAATGAGCAGTTCTTC | TRBJ2-1 | TRBV7-7 | . | .
CASSYAGTNYGYTF | TGTGCCAGCAGTTATGCCGGGACTAACTATGGCTACACCTTC | TRBJ1-2 | TRBV6-2/TRBV6-3 | . | .
CATAGSLNADGAPLHF | TGTGCCACGGCGGGGAGCCTCAACGCCGATGGAGCACCCCTCCACTTT | TRBJ1-6 | TRBV18 | . | .
CASSLGGGTYNEQFF | TGTGCCAGCAGCTTGGGAGGGGGAACCTACAATGAGCAGTTCTTC | TRBJ2-1 | TRBV5-4 | . | .